Presented here are 32 T cell receptor beta chains from one specimen sequenced in a study of beta chain features in type 1 diabetes. Sequenced material consisted of expressed TCRB transcripts (all of the isolated RNA was reverse transcribed). Clones were sequenced by immunoSEQ multiplex PCR, and TCRdb holds only the in-frame ones, with some missing. The sample lists 600,000 to 650,000 clones; around 15% were seen once. Sequencing was done on a sample of naive CD4+ T cells from blood. Every receptor here comes from a young man in good health.

In its sample, this clone was seen a few times. This chain links TRBV20-1 with TRBJ1-2, with no clear D. Trimming cost V 3 bases and J 8 bases, with 10 bases left between them. Germline CDR1 DFQATT, CDR2 SNEGSKA (reference sequence). This CDR3 is built from 11 residues. The DNA for the CDR3 is TGCAGTGCTAGTGTCCGGGAAGGCTACACCTTC. This sequence encodes CSASVREGYTF.

V usage is TRBV10-3 and J usage is TRBJ2-3; D uncertain. In germline, CDR1 is ENHRY, CDR2 SYGVKD. V was clipped by 6 bases and J by 1 base, with 11 bases between them. The CDR3 spans 14 residues. As DNA, the CDR3 is TGTGCCATCAGCCGCCTTAGTGGCACAGATACGCAGTATTTT. Translated, it gives CAISRLSGTDTQYF.

The table lists this clone with a few counts. CDR3 residues: CASSERRGENGYTF. The CDR3 DNA reads as TGTGCCAGCAGTGAAAGGAGGGGTGAAAATGGCTACACCTTC. The rearrangement joins TRBV2 to TRBJ1-2; D might be TRBD1 (5 bases). This CDR3 has 14 amino acids. The V gene lost 2 bases and the J gene lost 6 bases, with 13 bases spanning the gap. In germline, CDR1 is SNHLY, CDR2 FYNNEI.

The V gene is TRBV11-2, the J gene TRBJ2-1; D not resolved. The CDR3 spans 14 residues. V was pared by 0 bases and J by 7 bases, with 10 bases between. The germline gives CDR1 SGHAT, CDR2 FQNNGV. CDR3 amino acids: CASSLDPNRNEQFF. The CDR3 DNA reads as TGTGCCAGCAGCTTAGACCCTAATAGGAATGAGCAGTTCTTC.

This clone occurred a few times. The chain is built from TRBV6-1 and TRBJ2-5, with TRBD2 matching over 8 bases. V lost 4 bases, J lost 5 bases, and 9 bases stayed unmatched. Germline-derived CDR1 and CDR2 are MNHNS and SASEGT. CDR3 size: 15 residues. The CDR3 sequence: CASSALRGAGETQYF. The CDR3 nucleotides read TGTGCCAGCAGTGCTTTGCGGGGGGCCGGGGAGACCCAGTACTTC.

A few counts support this clone. CDR3 bases: TGTGCCAGCAGTGAGCGGACAGGGGGGCAGTTCTTC. The encoded protein is CASSERTGGQFF. V is TRBV6-1 and J is TRBJ2-1; 10 nucleotides agree with TRBD1. CDR1 and CDR2 (germline): MNHNS, SASEGT. The CDR3 extends over 12 amino acids. Trimming at V came to 3 bases and at J to 12 bases, leaving 2 bases not matched to a gene.

The chain uses TRBV7-9 and TRBJ2-2; D possibly corresponds to TRBD2 (6 bases). From germline, CDR1 is SEHNR and CDR2 FQNEAQ (reference sequence). The CDR3 runs to 14 residues. V lost 6 bases, J lost 6 bases, and 14 bases lay in between. The CDR3 loop reads CASSSREAAGELFF. The CDR3 nucleotides read TGTGCCAGCAGTTCCAGGGAGGCGGCCGGGGAGCTGTTTTTT.

This clone was counted a few times. V usage is TRBV2 and J usage is TRBJ1-3; D perhaps matches TRBD1 (6 bases). Germline V gene data show CDR1 as SNHLY and CDR2 as FYNNEI. V was trimmed by 6 bases and J by 4 bases, leaving 13 bases between them. CDR3 length: 14 amino acids. The CDR3 sequence is CASRPDSLGNTIYF. The DNA for the CDR3 is TGTGCCAGCAGACCGGACAGTCTGGGAAACACCATATATTTT.

As to this clone: At one of its ends the junction is not consistent with the germline gene, which may arise from a read error. The V call is TRBV4-2, the J call TRBJ2-7; 12 nucleotides line up with TRBD2. Germline V CDR1 and CDR2: LGHNA, YNFKEQ. The CDR3 is made up of 15 amino acids. The CDR3 spells CASSQTSGSSDEQYF. Here the CDR3 DNA reads TGTGCCAGCAGCCAGACTAGCGGGAGCTCCGACGAGCAGTACTTC.

The V call is TRBV18, the J call TRBJ2-5, with D hard to call. Trimming left V 5 bases short and J 5 bases short, with 9 bases between. Germline CDR1 reads KGHSH; CDR2 reads LQKENI. CDR3 size: 12 residues. The CDR3 is CASSASPETQYF. CDR3 bases: TGTGCCAGCTCAGCCAGTCCGGAGACCCAGTACTTC.

V is TRBV9 and J is TRBJ2-1; D not resolved. Germline CDR1 and CDR2: SGDLS and YYNGEE. The germline V and J ends were trimmed by 0 bases and 2 bases, with 3 bases remaining between them. The CDR3 contains 13 residues. In DNA form, the CDR3 reads TGTGCCAGCAGCGTAGACCCCTACAATGAGCAGTTCTTC. Translated, it gives CASSVDPYNEQFF.

This clone was recorded a few times. The CDR3 coding sequence is TGTGCCAGCAGTGAAAAAATGGGACTAGCTAACTATGGCTACACCTTC. Its translation: CASSEKMGLANYGYTF. V is TRBV2 and J is TRBJ1-2; D is possibly TRBD1 (5 bases). The CDR3 sequence is 16 residues long. The V end lost 2 bases, the J end lost 0 bases, and 13 bases lay between the germline ends. Germline CDR1 and CDR2: SNHLY and FYNNEI.

This clone was detected a few times. V usage is TRBV25-1 and J usage is TRBJ2-1; 8 bases fit TRBD2. V trimming: 7 bases; J trimming: 15 bases; junction bases outside the gene matches: 8. Germline V CDR1 and CDR2: MGHDK, SYGVNS. This CDR3 has 11 residues. DNA of the CDR3: TGTGCCAGCACCTCCGGGGGGGCCCGGTTCTTC. This gives the protein CASTSGGARFF. The variable domain in full, completed from reference TRBV25-1 and TRBJ2-1, reads EADIYQTPRYLVIGTGKKITLECSQTMGHDKMYWYQQDPGMELHLIHYSYGVNSTEKGDLSSESTVSRIRTEHFPLTLESARPSHTSQYLCASTSGGARFFGPGTRLTVL.

This clone showed up just a few times. The genes are TRBV6-5 and TRBJ2-7; D unresolved. Germline V CDR1 and CDR2: MNHEY, SVGAGI. CDR3 size: 13 residues. The V gene lost 5 bases and the J gene lost 1 base, with 9 bases spanning the gap. This chain's CDR3 is CASSPSGSYEQYF. As DNA, the CDR3 is TGTGCCAGCAGTCCGTCCGGTTCCTACGAGCAGTACTTC.

This rearrangement joins TRBV7-2 to TRBJ1-1; D call uncertain. Trimming removed 2 bases from V and 4 bases from J, with 8 bases in between. Germline V lookup: CDR1 SGHTA, CDR2 FQGNSA. The CDR3 has 13 amino acids. The CDR3 coding sequence is TGTGCCAGCAGCTTAATAGCCGCCACTGAAGCTTTCTTT. Its protein is CASSLIAATEAFF.

This clone was seen a handful of times. This chain links TRBV6-1 with TRBJ2-6; TRBD1 matches at 11 bases. The CDR3 consists of 17 residues. Germline V gives CDR1 MNHNS, CDR2 SASEGT. The junction had 1 base not matched to a gene; V was cut back by 1 base and J by 2 bases. The CDR3: CASSEEGQGAGANVLTF. CDR3 DNA sequence: TGTGCCAGCAGTGAAGAGGGACAGGGGGCTGGGGCCAACGTCCTGACTTTC.

The chain couples TRBV5-1 to TRBJ1-4; D gene unclear. Trimming removed 2 bases at V and 0 bases at J, with 8 bases between. Germline CDR1 is SGHRS and CDR2 is YFSETQ. The CDR3 extends over 15 amino acids. The CDR3 nucleotides read TGCGCCAGCAGCTTAACCACTGCAACTAATGAAAAACTGTTTTTT. This encodes CASSLTTATNEKLFF.

The rearrangement joins TRBV10-3 to TRBJ2-7; 11 bases agree with TRBD2. Per the germline V gene, CDR1 is ENHRY and CDR2 is SYGVKD. This CDR3 is 14 amino acids long. Unmatched junction bases numbered 3, after V lost 6 bases and J lost 2 bases. For the CDR3, the DNA is TGTGCCATCAGCCTGACTAGCGGGACCTACGAGCAGTACTTC. It codes for CAISLTSGTYEQYF.

V is TRBV28 and J is TRBJ2-7; 7 positions agree with TRBD1. The CDR3 length is 14 residues. Germline V lookup: CDR1 MDHEN, CDR2 SYDVKM. The V segment lost 5 bases and the J segment 3 bases; nucleotides outside the gene matches: 7. The CDR3 is CASSPTGSDYEQYF. The CDR3 DNA reads TGTGCCAGCAGTCCGACAGGGTCCGACTACGAGCAGTACTTC.

Only a few counts were recorded for this clone. The chain couples TRBV13 to TRBJ2-3, with TRBD2 matching 16 bases. Germline values: CDR1 PRHDT, CDR2 FYEKMQ (reference sequence). Trimming at V came to 6 bases and at J to 4 bases, leaving 1 base not matched to a gene. This CDR3 has 15 residues. CDR3 nucleotide sequence: TGTGCCAGCAGGGGACTAGCGGGGGGGCCAGATACGCAGTATTTT. It specifies CASRGLAGGPDTQYF. Supplemented by reference TRBV13 and TRBJ2-3, the full variable domain reads AAGVIQSPRHLIKEKRETATLKCYPIPRHDTVYWYQQGPGQDPQFLISFYEKMQSDKGSIPDRFSAQQFSDYHSELNMSSLELGDSALYFCASRGLAGGPDTQYFGPGTRLTVL.

This chain uses TRBV9 with TRBJ2-6, with D possibly matching TRBD2 (5 bases). Germline V gene lookup returns CDR1 SGDLS and CDR2 YYNGEE. There are 14 residues in the CDR3. V was cut by 0 bases and J by 4 bases, with 5 bases left in between. CDR3 amino acids: CASSVAGGANVLTF. CDR3 bases: TGTGCCAGCAGCGTAGCGGGGGGGGCCAACGTCCTGACTTTC.

On this clone: The sample contains more than one DNA sequence encoding this CDR3. The chain recombines TRBV5-1 with TRBJ2-4; D not resolved. Germline-derived CDR1 and CDR2 are SGHRS and YFSETQ. There are 14 residues in the CDR3. V shed 1 base and J shed 0 bases, with 5 bases lying between them. CDR3 residues: CASSLTVAKNIQYF. CDR3 sequence (DNA): TGCGCCAGCAGCTTGACAGTAGCCAAAAACATTCAGTACTTC. The variable domain in full, with the rest retrieved from reference TRBV5-1 and TRBJ2-4, is KAGVTQTPRYLIKTRGQQVTLSCSPISGHRSVSWYQQTPGQGLQFLFEYFSETQRNKGNFPGRFSGRQFSNSRSEMNVSTLELGDSALYLCASSLTVAKNIQYFGAGTRLSVL.

This clone was observed a few times. The chain joins TRBV6-6 to TRBJ1-5, with 7 bases that match TRBD1. Germline V lookup: CDR1 MNHNY, CDR2 SVGAGI (reference sequence). The V gene end was trimmed by 7 bases and the J gene end by 0 bases; junction bases not matched to a gene: 6. This CDR3 has 15 residues. CDR3 region: CASNRDRDSNQPQHF. The CDR3 bases are TGTGCCAGCAACCGCGACAGGGATAGCAATCAGCCCCAGCATTTT.

There are a few counts of this clone. The chain employs TRBV5-6 and TRBJ2-5, with D unresolved. Trimming cost V 3 bases and J 4 bases, with 13 bases left between them. CDR3 size: 14 residues. Looked up from germline, CDR1 is SGHDT and CDR2 is YYEEEE. This CDR3 is CASSYPRDRETQYF. The CDR3 DNA sequence: TGTGCCAGCAGCTACCCTCGAGATAGAGAGACCCAGTACTTC.

The chain joins TRBV19 to TRBJ2-7; either TRBD1 or TRBD2 may fit D (5 bases each). CDR1 and CDR2 from the germline V gene are LNHDA and SQIVND (reference sequence). CDR3 length: 11 residues. Trimming cost V 0 bases and J 8 bases, with 5 bases left between them. CDR3 in amino acids: CASSIEGQQYF. DNA for the CDR3: TGTGCCAGTAGTATAGAGGGACAGCAGTACTTC.

This clone came up a few times. The chain recombines TRBV11-2 with TRBJ2-7; D call uncertain. This CDR3 has 14 amino acids. Germline V gene sequence: CDR1 SGHAT, CDR2 FQNNGV. Trimming left V 6 bases short and J 3 bases short, with 15 bases between. CDR3 residues: CASRSHKEGYEQYF. CDR3 DNA: TGTGCCAGCAGGTCTCATAAAGAAGGCTACGAGCAGTACTTC.

The chain recombines TRBV2 with TRBJ2-5, with D hard to call. Germline values: CDR1 SNHLY, CDR2 FYNNEI. The CDR3 is 12 residues long. Trimming cost V 2 bases and J 5 bases, with 6 bases left between them. The chain's CDR3 is CASSELEETQYF. Here the CDR3 DNA reads TGTGCCAGCAGTGAACTGGAGGAGACCCAGTACTTC.

The chain links TRBV7-9 to TRBJ1-1; D is possibly TRBD1 (5 bases). The germline CDR1 and CDR2 sequences are SEHNR and FQNEAQ (reference sequence). V shed 6 bases and J shed 10 bases, with 24 bases lying between them. This CDR3 contains 15 residues. This CDR3 reads CASSPMGTFTFGAFF. CDR3 nucleotides: TGTGCCAGCAGTCCTATGGGGACGTTCACCTTCGGAGCTTTCTTT.

This chain connects TRBV5-1 to TRBJ2-3, with D tentatively TRBD1 (5 bases). In germline, CDR1 is SGHRS, CDR2 YFSETQ. V dropped 1 base and J dropped 2 bases, with 11 bases sitting between them. This CDR3 comprises 15 residues. The CDR3 sequence: CASSLSAQATDTQYF. DNA of the CDR3: TGCGCCAGCAGCTTGTCGGCACAGGCCACAGATACGCAGTATTTT.

V and J are TRBV7-2 and TRBJ2-3; D remains ambiguous. The CDR3 is made up of 16 amino acids. The V gene lost 5 bases and the J gene lost 2 bases, with 17 bases spanning the gap. Germline V lookup: CDR1 SGHTA, CDR2 FQGNSA. CDR3: CASSLRLGSLTDTQYF. CDR3 nucleotides: TGTGCCAGCAGCCTACGGTTGGGCAGCCTCACAGATACGCAGTATTTT. Full variable domain (outside the CDR3, taken from reference TRBV7-2 and TRBJ2-3): GAGVSQSPSNKVTEKGKDVELRCDPISGHTALYWYRQSLGQGLEFLIYFQGNSAPDKSGLPSDRFSAERTGGSVSTLTIQRTQQEDSAVYLCASSLRLGSLTDTQYFGPGTRLTVL.

This clone was counted only a few times. V usage is TRBV4-3 and J usage is TRBJ1-3, with D unresolved. The CDR3 loop spans 17 amino acids. Germline lookup yields CDR1 LGHNA and CDR2 YSLEER. Trimming took off 0 bases at V and 0 bases at J, with 12 bases between the two ends. CDR3 bases: TGCGCCAGCAGCCAAGATCGACGCGCCCTCTCTGGAAACACCATATATTTT. Its translation is CASSQDRRALSGNTIYF.

Remarks on this clone: The identical CDR3 is also encoded by other nucleotide sequences in the sample. The chain couples TRBV7-2 to TRBJ2-7; the match to TRBD1 covers 10 bases. CDR3 size: 14 residues. V shed 2 bases and J 4 bases; nucleotides not matched to a gene: 2. Germline CDR1 is SGHTA and CDR2 is FQGNSA. The DNA for the CDR3 is TGTGCCAGCAGCTTAAGGACAGGGGGTTACGAGCAGTACTTC. It specifies CASSLRTGGYEQYF. Drawing the rest from reference TRBV7-2 and TRBJ2-7, the complete variable domain is GAGVSQSPSNKVTEKGKDVELRCDPISGHTALYWYRQSLGQGLEFLIYFQGNSAPDKSGLPSDRFSAERTGGSVSTLTIQRTQQEDSAVYLCASSLRTGGYEQYFGPGTRLTVT.